This T cell receptor (beta chain) comes out of a study of OX40 agonist ivuxolimab in advanced cancers. The overall study: Dose-escalation patients were diagnosed with hepatocellular carcinoma, melanoma, renal cell cancer or head and neck cancer.

J gave up 7 bases and V 0 bases, and 7 bases lay outside the gene matches. Germline CDR1 and CDR2: LNHNV and YYDKDF (reference sequence). CDR3 size: 16 residues. Samples of blood were obtained at baseline, on cycle 4 day 1, and on cycle 7 day 1. Profiling relied on immunoSEQ multiplex PCR, and the TCRdb table lists in-frame clones only, not all of them. Among around 46,000 clones listed, 75% to 90% were seen once. This sequence originates from an adult with an advanced solid tumor such as melanoma, head and neck, liver or kidney cancer. Material: CD4+ or CD8+ T cells sorted from blood, obtained in a trial of the OX40 agonist ivuxolimab. The V gene is TRBV15, the J gene TRBJ2-1; 9 positions match TRBD2. The DNA for the CDR3 is TGTGCCACCAGCAGAGATAGAACTAGCGGGTTTAATGAGCAGTTCTTC. Its translation is CATSRDRTSGFNEQFF.